These T cell receptor beta chains were read from a single sample in a study of cytomegalovirus exposure and HLA in healthy donors. The protocol was immunoSEQ multiplex PCR, while the TCRdb copy is restricted to in-frame clones and leaves out a portion. There are about 180,000 clones in the sample; more than 70% occur only once, and more than 0.85% lies in the top ten. Material: PBMCs. All receptors derive from a man between 25 and 39 years old in good health and CMV-seronegative. Both conserved end residues are part of each CDR3. A D gene is named only where the DNA matches it firmly. Rows may omit the clone size; those that give it use once, few, many or a size class.

V: TRBV5-1
size: .
J: TRBJ2-5
D: TRBD1
DNA: TGCGCCAGCAGCTTAGGGGGGACAGGGGAAGAGACCCAGTACTTC
CDR3: CASSLGGTGEETQYF

V: TRBV5-1
size: .
J: TRBJ2-3
D: TRBD1
DNA: TGCGCCAGCAGCCCGTCGGGACAGGGTGGAGATACGCAGTATTTT
CDR3: CASSPSGQGGDTQYF

V: TRBV6-5
size: .
J: TRBJ2-5
D: TRBD2
DNA: TGTGCCAGCAGGGTGGGACTAGCGGCAGAGACCCAGTACTTC
CDR3: CASRVGLAAETQYF

V: TRBV5-4
size: .
J: TRBJ2-7
D: TRBD1
DNA: TGTGCCAGCAGCTGGGACAGCTACGAGCAGTACTTC
CDR3: CASSWDSYEQYF

V: TRBV10-3
size: .
J: TRBJ1-4
D: .
DNA: TGTGCCATCAGTGAGGATGGGGAGAGCCGGGAAAAACTGTTTTTT
CDR3: CAISEDGESREKLFF

V: TRBV15
size: once
J: TRBJ2-1
D: TRBD1
DNA: TGTGCCACCAGCAGACTCGGGACAGGGGCTTACAATGAGCAGTTCTTC
CDR3: CATSRLGTGAYNEQFF

V: TRBV2
size: .
J: TRBJ2-1
D: .
DNA: TGTGCCAGCAGTGAAGTAGGGAGGGGGGGGCTTCGGAGCAATGAGCAGTTCTTC
CDR3: CASSEVGRGGLRSNEQFF

V: TRBV6-5
size: .
J: TRBJ1-5
D: .
DNA: TGTGCCAGCCGAGGGTTCGGTCAGCCCCAGCATTTT
CDR3: CASRGFGQPQHF

V: TRBV5-1
size: .
J: TRBJ2-1
D: .
DNA: TGCGCCAGCAGCATGGGCTCGAGCTCCTACAATGAGCAGTTCTTC
CDR3: CASSMGSSSYNEQFF

V: TRBV29-1
size: once
J: TRBJ2-7
D: TRBD2
DNA: TGCAGCGTTGCCGGGGGGTCCGAGCAGTACTTC
CDR3: CSVAGGSEQYF

V: TRBV27
size: .
J: TRBJ2-7
D: .
DNA: TGTGCCAGCAGTTTAGAGGCATCAACCTACGAGCAGTACTTC
CDR3: CASSLEASTYEQYF

V: TRBV6-5
size: .
J: TRBJ2-5
D: .
DNA: TGTGCCAGCACTCGCGGGGAGACCCAGTACTTC
CDR3: CASTRGETQYF

V: TRBV21-1
size: .
J: TRBJ2-7
D: .
DNA: TGTGCCAGCAGCAAACAATTCGGCGTTGAATGTCGGGAGTACTTC
CDR3: CASSKQFGVECREYF

V: TRBV25-1
size: few
J: TRBJ2-7
D: .
DNA: TGTGCCAGCAGACCCACATATCCTGGCCACGAGCAGTACTTC
CDR3: CASRPTYPGHEQYF

V: TRBV5-1
size: .
J: TRBJ2-7
D: .
DNA: TGCGCCAGCAGCTTCGTACTTAGCGGATCGACTGCCTACGAGCAGTACTTC
CDR3: CASSFVLSGSTAYEQYF

V: TRBV6-5
size: .
J: TRBJ1-2
D: TRBD1
DNA: TGTGCCAGCAGTTACCCTGACAGGGACGGCTACACCTTC
CDR3: CASSYPDRDGYTF

V: TRBV5-1
size: .
J: TRBJ2-5
D: .
DNA: TGCGCCAGCAGCTCCGGACGTTCGGGGGAAATAAGGGAGACCCAGTACTTC
CDR3: CASSSGRSGEIRETQYF

V: TRBV9
size: .
J: TRBJ2-7
D: TRBD1
DNA: TGTGCCAGCAGCGCACAGGGGGAATCCTACGAGCAGTACTTC
CDR3: CASSAQGESYEQYF

V: TRBV18
size: .
J: TRBJ2-1
D: .
DNA: TGTGCCAGCTCACCGCCGTCGAGCTCCTACAATGAGCAGTTCTTC
CDR3: CASSPPSSSYNEQFF

V: TRBV5-1
size: .
J: TRBJ2-5
D: TRBD1
DNA: TGCGCCAGCAGCGCCCGACCGGGACAGGGAACGGAGACCCAGTACTTC
CDR3: CASSARPGQGTETQYF

V: TRBV18
size: once
J: TRBJ2-4
D: TRBD2
DNA: TGTGCCAGCTCACCTCTACTGACGGGGGGAAACATTCAGTACTTC
CDR3: CASSPLLTGGNIQYF

V: TRBV27
size: .
J: TRBJ2-7
D: TRBD1
DNA: TGTGCCAGCCAGTTGCTGGGACAGGGAACCTACGAGCAGTACTTC
CDR3: CASQLLGQGTYEQYF

V: TRBV5-6
size: few
J: TRBJ1-3
D: .
DNA: TGTGCCAGCAGCTTGGGGGCTTCTGGAAACACCATATATTTT
CDR3: CASSLGASGNTIYF

V: TRBV10-2
size: .
J: TRBJ2-1
D: TRBD2
DNA: TGCGCCAGCCTGGCTAGCGGGAGTTTGGATGAGCAGTTCTTC
CDR3: CASLASGSLDEQFF

V: TRBV7-9
size: few
J: TRBJ1-1
D: TRBD1
DNA: TGTGCCAGCAGCTTAGGGGTGGGGACAGGGGGGAACACTGAAGCTTTCTTT
CDR3: CASSLGVGTGGNTEAFF

V: TRBV7-8
size: few
J: TRBJ2-7
D: TRBD1
DNA: TGTGCCAGCAGCCCTAAGACCGGGACAGGGGCCTACGAGCAGTACTTC
CDR3: CASSPKTGTGAYEQYF

V: TRBV29-1
size: .
J: TRBJ2-1
D: TRBD2
DNA: TGCAGCGTCGATACTAGCGGGCTCTACAATGAGCAGTTCTTC
CDR3: CSVDTSGLYNEQFF

V: TRBV27
size: .
J: TRBJ2-7
D: .
DNA: TGTGCCAGCAGTTGGCGGGGAGACCCGTACGAGCAGTACTTC
CDR3: CASSWRGDPYEQYF

V: TRBV7-9
size: .
J: TRBJ1-6
D: TRBD1
DNA: TGTGCCAGCAGCATGACAGGGGTCGGTTCACCCCTCCACTTT
CDR3: CASSMTGVGSPLHF

V: TRBV19
size: .
J: TRBJ2-1
D: .
DNA: TGTGCCAGTAGCACCGACTCCGGATCCTACAATGAGCAGTTCTTC
CDR3: CASSTDSGSYNEQFF

V: TRBV2
size: few
J: TRBJ1-5
D: .
DNA: TGTGCCAGCAAGAGTTCTGTTTCAGGAAGCAATCAGCCCCAGCATTTT
CDR3: CASKSSVSGSNQPQHF

V: TRBV7-6
size: .
J: TRBJ2-7
D: .
DNA: TGTGCCAGCAGCTTAGCATCCTCCGAGCAGTACTTC
CDR3: CASSLASSEQYF

V: TRBV7-8
size: few
J: TRBJ2-5
D: TRBD2
DNA: TGTGCCAGCAGCTCGCGACTAGCGGGGGTCCTGGGGGGAGAGACCCAGTACTTC
CDR3: CASSSRLAGVLGGETQYF

V: TRBV18
size: .
J: TRBJ2-7
D: TRBD1
DNA: TGTGCCAGCTCACCTGGACAGGGGAGGTCCTACGAGCAGTACTTC
CDR3: CASSPGQGRSYEQYF

V: TRBV29-1
size: .
J: TRBJ1-1
D: .
DNA: TGCAGCGTCTTAGTCGAAGAAGCTTTCTTT
CDR3: CSVLVEEAFF

V: TRBV11-2
size: .
J: TRBJ2-7
D: TRBD2
DNA: TGTGCCAGCAGCTCCACTAGCGGGAGCTCCTACGAGCAGTACTTC
CDR3: CASSSTSGSSYEQYF

V: TRBV30
size: .
J: TRBJ1-1
D: .
DNA: TGTGCCTGGAGGGGGGGTTCGGCTTTCTTT
CDR3: CAWRGGSAFF

V: TRBV18
size: .
J: TRBJ1-4
D: TRBD1
DNA: TGTGCCAGCTCACCACAAGGGGGCACCTATGAAAAACTGTTTTTT
CDR3: CASSPQGGTYEKLFF

V: TRBV18
size: .
J: TRBJ2-1
D: TRBD2
DNA: TGTGCCAGCTCCCCCCCCGCTAGCGGCTACAATGAGCAGTTCTTC
CDR3: CASSPPASGYNEQFF

V: TRBV5-3
size: .
J: TRBJ1-2
D: TRBD1
DNA: TGTGCCAGAAGCACGGACAGGGGTTTGCCGGAGGGCTACACCTTC
CDR3: CARSTDRGLPEGYTF

V: TRBV2
size: .
J: TRBJ1-1
D: TRBD1
DNA: TGTGCCAGCAGAAGGACAGGGGGCATTGAAGCTTTCTTT
CDR3: CASRRTGGIEAFF

V: TRBV9
size: .
J: TRBJ1-2
D: .
DNA: TGTGCCAGCAGCGTAGCTGTTCTGGGTGGGCTTGGCTATGGCTACACCTTC
CDR3: CASSVAVLGGLGYGYTF

V: TRBV5-6
size: .
J: TRBJ2-5
D: .
DNA: TGTGCCAGCAGCTTTTTGACAGGTTCGTTTGAAGAGACCCAGTACTTC
CDR3: CASSFLTGSFEETQYF

V: TRBV28
size: .
J: TRBJ2-3
D: TRBD2
DNA: TGTGCCCTTATCTCGGCCTCTAGCGGGGGTTACACAGATACGCAGTATTTT
CDR3: CALISASSGGYTDTQYF

V: TRBV28
size: once
J: TRBJ2-7
D: TRBD2
DNA: TGTGCCAGCAGTTTAGGACTAGCGGGACAGTACTTC
CDR3: CASSLGLAGQYF